This TCR beta chain stems from a study of T-cell reconstitution after alpha-beta-depleted transplantation in children. CDR3 length equals 19 residues. V dropped 11 bases and J dropped 1; count of bases not matched to a gene: 17. Construction of the TCRbeta library involved unique molecular identifiers. TCRdb re-analysed the PCR reads in MiXCR, keeping a single row per CDR3 protein. This table has around 190,000 distinct CDR3 sequences, approximately 6.9% appearing once. This receptor was obtained from a boy aged 2 to 9 with acute lymphoblastic leukemia, due to receive a stem cell transplant. The gene calls are TRBV12-3 or TRBV12-4 and TRBJ2-2, with TRBD2 identical over 12 bases. The material sequenced was PBMCs, taken before TCRalphabeta/CD19-depleted stem cell transplant. As DNA, the CDR3 is TGTGCCTTCGGATCCGGGACTAGCGGGTTTATTGAGAACACCGGGGAGCTGTTTTTT. This gives the protein CAFGSGTSGFIENTGELFF.